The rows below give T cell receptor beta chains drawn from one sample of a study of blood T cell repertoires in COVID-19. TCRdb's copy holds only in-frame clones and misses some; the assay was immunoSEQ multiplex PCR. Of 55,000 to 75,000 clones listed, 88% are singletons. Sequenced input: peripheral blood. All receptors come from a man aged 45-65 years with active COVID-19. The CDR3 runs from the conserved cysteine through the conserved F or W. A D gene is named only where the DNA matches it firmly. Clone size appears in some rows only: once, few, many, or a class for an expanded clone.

CDR3 protein: CATGQGVTAGELFF; CDR3 DNA: TGTGCCACCGGACAGGGGGTAACGGCCGGGGAGCTGTTTTTT; D gene: TRBD1; clone size: .; J gene: TRBJ2-2; V gene: TRBV10-3
CDR3 protein: CASSFLTSEHSPLHF; CDR3 DNA: TGTGCCAGCAGCTTCTTGACATCCGAACATTCACCCCTCCACTTT; D gene: .; clone size: few; J gene: TRBJ1-6; V gene: TRBV5-6
CDR3 protein: CASTRTGGYTF; CDR3 DNA: TGTGCCAGCACTCGGACAGGGGGCTACACCTTC; D gene: TRBD1; clone size: .; J gene: TRBJ1-2; V gene: TRBV7-9
CDR3 protein: CASRGRGEVEQYF; CDR3 DNA: TGTGCCAGCCGGGGCCGGGGGGAAGTCGAGCAGTACTTC; D gene: TRBD2; clone size: .; J gene: TRBJ2-7; V gene: TRBV5-6
CDR3 protein: CASSSLFRPGDGVNTEAFF; CDR3 DNA: TGTGCCAGCAGTTCCCTTTTCCGCCCAGGGGACGGAGTGAACACTGAAGCTTTCTTT; D gene: .; clone size: .; J gene: TRBJ1-1; V gene: TRBV27
CDR3 protein: CAGTTGDHANSPLHF; CDR3 DNA: TGTGCCGGGACAACAGGGGACCACGCCAATTCACCCCTCCACTTT; D gene: TRBD1; clone size: .; J gene: TRBJ1-6; V gene: TRBV28
CDR3 protein: CASSYSEGGNTEAFF; CDR3 DNA: TGTGCCAGCAGTTACTCGGAGGGTGGGAACACTGAAGCTTTCTTT; D gene: .; clone size: few; J gene: TRBJ1-1; V gene: TRBV6-2/TRBV6-3
CDR3 protein: CASSVGSFTVGLTDTQYF; CDR3 DNA: TGTGCCAGCAGCGTAGGGTCTTTCACAGTCGGACTCACAGATACGCAGTATTTT; D gene: .; clone size: .; J gene: TRBJ2-3; V gene: TRBV9
CDR3 protein: CASTGFRNSPLHF; CDR3 DNA: TGTGCCAGCACCGGATTCAGGAATTCACCCCTCCACTTT; D gene: .; clone size: .; J gene: TRBJ1-6; V gene: TRBV27
CDR3 protein: CASSGQAQSPLHF; CDR3 DNA: TGTGCCAGCAGCGGACAGGCGCAATCCCCCCTCCACTTT; D gene: TRBD1; clone size: once; J gene: TRBJ1-6; V gene: TRBV2
CDR3 protein: CASSQVGRTGGAETQYF; CDR3 DNA: TGTGCCAGCAGCCAAGTGGGCCGGACAGGGGGCGCGGAGACCCAGTACTTC; D gene: TRBD1; clone size: .; J gene: TRBJ2-5; V gene: TRBV4-2
CDR3 protein: CASSQTGGQPQHF; CDR3 DNA: TGTGCCAGCTCTCAGACAGGCGGGCAGCCCCAGCATTTT; D gene: .; clone size: .; J gene: TRBJ1-5; V gene: TRBV18
CDR3 protein: CASRDRVPNQPQHF; CDR3 DNA: TGTGCCAGCAGGGACAGGGTCCCCAATCAGCCCCAGCATTTT; D gene: TRBD1; clone size: .; J gene: TRBJ1-5; V gene: TRBV2
CDR3 protein: CASRDRVNTYEQYF; CDR3 DNA: TGTGCCAGCAGAGACAGGGTAAATACTTACGAGCAGTACTTC; D gene: TRBD1; clone size: .; J gene: TRBJ2-7; V gene: TRBV28
CDR3 protein: CASSLPGQGRDTQYF; CDR3 DNA: TGTGCCAGCAGCTTGCCGGGACAGGGGAGAGATACGCAGTATTTT; D gene: TRBD1; clone size: .; J gene: TRBJ2-3; V gene: TRBV5-4
CDR3 protein: CASSGSGSSTDTQYF; CDR3 DNA: TGTGCCAGCTCAGGGAGCGGATCTAGCACAGATACGCAGTATTTT; D gene: .; clone size: .; J gene: TRBJ2-3; V gene: TRBV18
CDR3 protein: CASSVRPNQPQHF; CDR3 DNA: TGTGCCAGCAGCGTCAGGCCCAATCAGCCCCAGCATTTT; D gene: .; clone size: once; J gene: TRBJ1-5; V gene: TRBV25-1
CDR3 protein: CASSPRGAGEKLFF; CDR3 DNA: TGTGCCAGCAGCCCACGAGGGGCGGGGGAAAAACTGTTTTTT; D gene: .; clone size: .; J gene: TRBJ1-4; V gene: TRBV7-9
CDR3 protein: CASSFGGPNEKLFF; CDR3 DNA: TGTGCCAGCAGCTTCGGGGGGCCAAATGAAAAACTGTTTTTT; D gene: .; clone size: .; J gene: TRBJ1-4; V gene: TRBV7-6
CDR3 protein: CASRIGENTEAFF; CDR3 DNA: TGTGCCAGCAGGATTGGAGAGAACACTGAAGCTTTCTTT; D gene: .; clone size: .; J gene: TRBJ1-1; V gene: TRBV7-9
CDR3 protein: CASSLRGLGHEQYF; CDR3 DNA: TGTGCCAGCAGTTTAAGGGGACTAGGTCACGAGCAGTACTTC; D gene: TRBD2; clone size: .; J gene: TRBJ2-7; V gene: TRBV27
CDR3 protein: CASSPGQGRPSPYF; CDR3 DNA: TGTGCCAGCAGCCCCGGACAGGGCCGCCCCTCTCCATACTTC; D gene: TRBD1; clone size: .; J gene: TRBJ2-5; V gene: TRBV13
CDR3 protein: CASSPGYSPLHF; CDR3 DNA: TGTGCCAGCAGCCCAGGGTATTCACCCCTCCACTTT; D gene: .; clone size: .; J gene: TRBJ1-6; V gene: TRBV3-1/TRBV3-2
CDR3 protein: CASSPRLGRGADTQYF; CDR3 DNA: TGTGCCAGCAGCCCCCGATTGGGGCGGGGGGCAGATACGCAGTATTTT; D gene: TRBD2; clone size: once; J gene: TRBJ2-3; V gene: TRBV7-9
CDR3 protein: CASSLFLAGGPGEQYF; CDR3 DNA: TGTGCCAGCAGCTTGTTTCTAGCGGGGGGGCCGGGGGAGCAGTACTTC; D gene: TRBD2; clone size: .; J gene: TRBJ2-7; V gene: TRBV7-2